The 5 T cell receptor beta chains below all came from one sample that was sequenced in a study of quantifying T cell responses using KT2 cells. Whole-study context: RNA was reverse transcribed with TCR alpha and beta constant-region primers.

An oligo carrying a UMI was ligated to the cDNA 3' end. The first PCR ran roughly 4 cycles with an equimolar RC1.1 and RC1.2 beta primer mix. From the UMI-ligation and nested PCR reads, TCRdb called clonotypes with MiXCR, one entry per CDR3 protein. Of tens of thousands of distinct CDR3 sequences listed, more than 9% were seen once; the top ten hold roughly 10%. Sequencing used PBMCs spiked with cells of the T cell clone KT2. The receptors were gathered from a human donor.

This chain joins TRBV7-2 and TRBJ2-1; 13 bases fit TRBD2. CDR3 length equals 17 residues. The germline gives CDR1 SGHTA, CDR2 FQGNSA. Trimming removed 5 bases from V and 3 bases from J; junction bases left unmatched: 7. The CDR3 nucleotides read TGTGCCAGCAGCCAAGACCGGACTAGCGGGAGCTACAATGAGCAGTTCTTC. It specifies CASSQDRTSGSYNEQFF. The entire variable domain, with the rest obtained from reference TRBV7-2 and TRBJ2-1, is as follows: GAGVSQSPSNKVTEKGKDVELRCDPISGHTALYWYRQSLGQGLEFLIYFQGNSAPDKSGLPSDRFSAERTGGSVSTLTIQRTQQEDSAVYLCASSQDRTSGSYNEQFFGPGTRLTVL.

The sample holds many counts of this clonotype. The V call is TRBV20-1, the J call TRBJ1-2; 7 positions agree with TRBD1. V was pared by 1 base and J by 8 bases, with 10 bases of the junction left unmatched. The CDR3 has 14 residues. Per the germline V gene, CDR1 is DFQATT and CDR2 is SNEGSKA (reference sequence). The CDR3 bases are TGCAGTGCTAGAGCTACACAGGGGCAGTGGGGCTACACCTTC. It translates to CSARATQGQWGYTF.

The V call is TRBV5-6, the J call TRBJ1-6; perhaps TRBD1 as D (6 bases). Germline values: CDR1 SGHDT, CDR2 YYEEEE. Trimming pared 2 bases from V and 5 bases from J, leaving 20 bases between. This CDR3 has 18 residues. The CDR3, as DNA: TGTGCCAGCAGCTTATTAGGAGGAAACAGGGAAGATAATTCACCCCTCCACTTT. It translates to CASSLLGGNREDNSPLHF.

This rearrangement joins TRBV27 to TRBJ1-2; tentatively, D is TRBD1 (5 bases). V was cut by 7 bases and J by 7 bases, with 19 bases left in between. Germline V gene sequence: CDR1 MNHEY, CDR2 SMNVEV (reference sequence). The CDR3 consists of 14 residues. CDR3 DNA sequence: TGTGCCAGCACTAACGGGGGGGTCAGCGGTGGCTACACCTTC. Amino acids: CASTNGGVSGGYTF.

This clonotype was found many times. Written as DNA, the CDR3 is TGTGCCAGCAGACCCTCCTGGGGCTATGGCTACACCTTC. Its protein is CASRPSWGYGYTF. This rearrangement joins TRBV12-3 or TRBV12-4 to TRBJ1-2; D ambiguous. The V and J ends lost 6 bases and 4 bases respectively, with 12 bases between them. This CDR3 spans 13 amino acids.